This T cell receptor beta chain was captured in a study of cytomegalovirus exposure and HLA in healthy donors. Across the whole study: The platform used for the 110 or so validation repertoires matched that of the roughly 630 first-cohort repertoires, a later analysis reported. Findings and caveats of the study: The dataset shows that most TCR sequences were rare, while some public TCRs occurred in many donors. CMV antigen specificity was confirmed in vitro for a few CMV-associated chains.

Profiled with immunoSEQ multiplex PCR; TCRdb holds only in-frame clones, not every one. Of some 90,000 clones listed, roughly 96% are singletons. While the first cohort had about 610 subjects, the donors belonged to the separate validation cohort of roughly 130 subjects. Germline loops: CDR1 MDHEN, CDR2 SYDVKM. V shed 8 bases and J shed 0 bases, with 17 bases lying between them. There are 15 residues in the CDR3. In regard to this clone: The target antigen is unknown.

The chain recombines TRBV28 with TRBJ2-7; D is unclear. This sequence originates from a man aged 18 to 30 in good health and CMV-seronegative. Specimen: PBMCs. The CDR3 DNA reads TGTGCCAGCGTCGCAGGCTCAATCAGCTCCTACGAGCAGTACTTC. The encoded protein is CASVAGSISSYEQYF.